This is a list of T cell receptor beta chains from one sample in a study of blood T cells in healthy people across ages. MiXCR was run by TCRdb on the 5' RACE reads, yielding one entry per CDR3 protein. The repertoire holds some 920,000 distinct CDR3 sequences, with roughly half as singletons. What was sequenced was blood. The receptors here all came from a woman aged 55 to 70 in good health. CDR3s include the opening cysteine and the closing phenylalanine or tryptophan. The D gene is left open where the match is weak. Size values are once, few and many counts, or a class for expanded clones, and some rows have none.

clone size | D gene | J gene | V gene | CDR3 protein | CDR3 DNA
- | - | TRBJ2-3 | TRBV7-2 | CASSLAEGTRSTDTQYF | TGTGCCAGCAGCTTAGCGGAAGGGACGCGAAGCACAGATACGCAGTATTTT
- | TRBD2 | TRBJ2-1 | TRBV15 | CATRMVAGVNEQFF | TGTGCCACCAGAATGGTAGCGGGAGTCAATGAGCAGTTCTTC
- | - | TRBJ2-7 | TRBV12-3/TRBV12-4 | CASSTLTGRWGEQYF | TGTGCCAGCAGTACCCTGACAGGTCGATGGGGGGAGCAGTACTTC
few | - | TRBJ1-2 | TRBV12-3/TRBV12-4 | CASSFSGSHGYTF | TGTGCCAGCAGTTTTTCGGGTTCGCATGGCTACACCTTC
- | TRBD2 | TRBJ2-3 | TRBV9 | CASSVGSLAGVDTQYF | TGTGCCAGCAGCGTAGGAAGTCTAGCGGGAGTAGATACGCAGTATTTT
- | - | TRBJ2-5 | TRBV20-1 | CSARSQGRQETQYF | TGCAGTGCTAGGTCCCAGGGGAGGCAAGAGACCCAGTACTTC
- | - | TRBJ2-1 | TRBV15 | CATSRGTGLPSSYNEQFF | TGTGCCACCAGCAGAGGTACGGGACTCCCGAGCTCCTACAATGAGCAGTTCTTC
- | - | TRBJ2-7 | TRBV20-1 | CSARDRSEGRDEQYF | TGCAGTGCTAGAGATCGGAGTGAGGGTAGAGACGAGCAGTACTTC
- | TRBD1 | TRBJ2-3 | TRBV7-2 | CASSPRQGIYDTQYF | TGTGCCAGCAGCCCCCGACAGGGCATCTACGATACGCAGTATTTT
- | - | TRBJ1-1 | TRBV12-3/TRBV12-4 | CASSLRDTSKNIEAFF | TGTGCCAGCAGTTTAAGGGACACAAGTAAGAACATTGAAGCTTTCTTT
few | - | TRBJ2-2 | TRBV7-2 | CASSPGKRRTGELFF | TGTGCCAGCAGCCCGGGGAAGCGGAGAACCGGGGAGCTGTTTTTT
- | TRBD2 | TRBJ2-1 | TRBV29-1 | CSVVPSGRKQFF | TGCAGCGTTGTACCGAGCGGGAGGAAGCAGTTCTTC
- | TRBD2 | TRBJ2-1 | TRBV3-1 | CASSQDPSGNFYNEQFF | TGTGCCAGCAGCCAAGATCCTAGCGGGAACTTCTACAATGAGCAGTTCTTC
once | - | TRBJ2-3 | TRBV5-6 | CASSWWDTQYF | TGTGCCAGCAGCTGGTGGGATACGCAGTATTTT
- | - | TRBJ1-1 | TRBV20-1 | CSARDRLRFVGNTEAFF | TGCAGTGCTAGAGATCGACTTCGCTTTGTAGGGAACACTGAAGCTTTCTTT
- | TRBD2 | TRBJ2-1 | TRBV6-6 | CASTASGRASNEQFF | TGTGCCAGCACCGCTAGCGGGAGGGCCTCTAATGAGCAGTTCTTC
many | - | TRBJ1-6 | TRBV20-1 | CSARDSRGGNSPLHF | TGCAGTGCTAGAGATTCCCGAGGGGGAAATTCACCCCTCCACTTT
once | TRBD2 | TRBJ2-5 | TRBV28 | CASSPPGGNGKTQYF | TGTGCCAGCAGTCCCCCGGGGGGGAACGGCAAGACCCAGTACTTC
few | TRBD1 | TRBJ2-1 | TRBV4-1 | CASSQVRTGHNEQFF | TGCGCCAGCAGCCAAGTCCGGACAGGACACAATGAGCAGTTCTTC
few | - | TRBJ2-3 | TRBV20-1 | CSARGDSPDTQYF | TGCAGTGCTAGAGGGGACTCTCCAGATACGCAGTATTTT
- | - | TRBJ1-1 | TRBV20-1 | CSARGTGTMNTEAFF | TGCAGTGCTAGAGGAACCGGGACAATGAACACTGAAGCTTTCTTT
once | - | TRBJ1-1 | TRBV5-1 | CASSLNPGNTEAFF | TGCGCCAGCAGCTTGAATCCGGGAAACACTGAAGCTTTCTTT
- | - | TRBJ2-5 | TRBV20-1 | CSITTQYF | TGCAGCATAACAACCCAGTACTTC
- | TRBD1 | TRBJ2-2 | TRBV29-1 | CSVRQGRGTGELFF | TGCAGCGTTCGACAGGGGAGAGGCACCGGGGAGCTGTTTTTT
few | TRBD1 | TRBJ2-7 | TRBV9 | CASSVGPIPRDSEQYF | TGTGCCAGCAGCGTAGGTCCCATCCCCAGGGACAGCGAGCAGTACTTC
- | - | TRBJ2-2 | TRBV7-8 | CASSLVDSVGELFF | TGTGCCAGCAGCTTAGTTGACTCCGTCGGGGAGCTGTTTTTT
few | - | TRBJ1-1 | TRBV7-9 | CASSLVGDTEAFF | TGTGCCAGCAGTTTAGTGGGGGACACTGAAGCTTTCTTT
- | TRBD2 | TRBJ2-2 | TRBV28 | CASSHGLAGGGLFF | TGTGCCAGCAGCCACGGACTAGCGGGAGGAGGGCTGTTTTTT
- | TRBD2 | TRBJ2-5 | TRBV3-1 | CASSRTSGNLRWETQYF | TGTGCCAGCAGTCGGACTAGCGGGAATCTGAGGTGGGAGACCCAGTACTTC
- | TRBD1 | TRBJ1-4 | TRBV29-1 | CSASGTGIPNEKLFF | TGCAGCGCCTCCGGGACAGGGATACCCAATGAAAAACTGTTTTTT
many | TRBD1 | TRBJ1-1 | TRBV29-1 | CSVGTGGYTEAFF | TGCAGCGTTGGGACAGGGGGCTACACTGAAGCTTTCTTT
- | TRBD2 | TRBJ2-1 | TRBV7-2 | CASSRLAASNEQFF | TGTGCCTCCAGCAGACTAGCGGCATCCAATGAGCAGTTCTTC
- | - | TRBJ2-1 | TRBV7-2 | CASSLMGDYSYDEQFF | TGTGCCAGCAGCTTAATGGGCGACTACTCCTACGATGAGCAGTTCTTC
few | - | TRBJ2-6 | TRBV4-2 | CASSPSPHSGANVLTF | TGTGCCAGCAGCCCATCCCCGCACTCTGGGGCCAACGTCCTGACTTTC
- | - | TRBJ2-3 | TRBV27 | CASSLFDPALTDTQYF | TGTGCCAGCAGTTTATTCGACCCGGCCCTGACAGATACGCAGTATTTT
- | - | TRBJ2-4 | TRBV27 | CASSFLPTGPKNIQYF | TGTGCCAGCAGTTTTTTGCCGACAGGCCCTAAAAACATTCAGTACTTC
few | TRBD2 | TRBJ2-7 | TRBV27 | CASSPREGPYEQYF | TGTGCCAGCAGTCCCAGGGAGGGGCCCTACGAGCAGTACTTC
- | TRBD2 | TRBJ2-1 | TRBV11-2 | CASSTRLAVYNEQFF | TGTGCCAGCAGCACACGACTAGCGGTTTACAATGAGCAGTTCTTC
few | - | TRBJ2-3 | TRBV29-1 | CSVGGVEDTQYF | TGCAGCGTTGGGGGGGTTGAAGATACGCAGTATTTT